These T cell receptor beta chains were read from a single sample in a study of T-cell memory formation after mild COVID-19. TCRdb fed the 5' RACE reads into MiXCR, producing one record per CDR3 protein. The top ten clones hold around 40% of a sample with roughly 110,000 distinct CDR3 sequences, about an eighth of them seen once. Material: PBMCs or a T cell subset sorted from them (not recorded which). These receptors originate from a man aged 18 to 30 who had mild COVID-19 (a few samples of this study predate the infection). Cell type and time point are not known. The CDR3 runs from the conserved cysteine through the conserved F or W. D genes are given only for firm matches. Where a row states a size, it is once, few, many or the class of an expanded clone; other rows omit it.

j_call: TRBJ1-2; clone_size: few; d_call: -; v_call: TRBV7-9; cdr3_aa: CASSFPRMQGFYGYTF; cdr3_nt: TGTGCCAGCAGCTTCCCGAGGATGCAGGGGTTCTATGGCTACACCTTC
j_call: TRBJ2-2; clone_size: few; d_call: -; v_call: TRBV5-1; cdr3_aa: CASSLDSHAGELFF; cdr3_nt: TGCGCCAGCAGCTTGGACAGCCATGCCGGGGAGCTGTTTTTT
j_call: TRBJ2-7; clone_size: once; d_call: TRBD2; v_call: TRBV4-2; cdr3_aa: CASSQWDYSYEQYF; cdr3_nt: TGTGCCAGCAGCCAATGGGACTACTCATACGAGCAGTACTTC
j_call: TRBJ1-1; clone_size: few; d_call: TRBD1; v_call: TRBV12-3/TRBV12-4; cdr3_aa: CASSPHRGLDTEAFF; cdr3_nt: TGTGCCAGCAGTCCCCACAGGGGGCTGGACACTGAAGCTTTCTTT
j_call: TRBJ1-2; clone_size: few; d_call: -; v_call: TRBV3-1; cdr3_aa: CASSQDLTGRAYGYTF; cdr3_nt: TGTGCCAGCAGCCAAGATCTAACGGGGCGGGCCTATGGCTACACCTTC
j_call: TRBJ2-5; clone_size: -; d_call: -; v_call: TRBV29-1; cdr3_aa: CSGKEEETQYF; cdr3_nt: TGCAGCGGAAAGGAGGAAGAGACCCAGTACTTC
j_call: TRBJ2-5; clone_size: few; d_call: -; v_call: TRBV2; cdr3_aa: CASSERLAQETQYF; cdr3_nt: TGTGCCAGCAGTGAACGGCTCGCTCAAGAGACCCAGTACTTC
j_call: TRBJ2-7; clone_size: many; d_call: TRBD2; v_call: TRBV12-3/TRBV12-4; cdr3_aa: CASSFTSASYEQYF; cdr3_nt: TGTGCCAGCAGTTTTACTAGCGCATCCTACGAGCAGTACTTC
j_call: TRBJ2-7; clone_size: -; d_call: -; v_call: TRBV6-5; cdr3_aa: CASSPGTGSSYEQYF; cdr3_nt: TGTGCCAGCAGTCCCGGGACCGGGAGCTCCTACGAGCAGTACTTC
j_call: TRBJ1-5; clone_size: many; d_call: -; v_call: TRBV6-5; cdr3_aa: CASSYSGEQPQHF; cdr3_nt: TGTGCCAGCAGTTACTCCGGGGAGCAGCCCCAGCATTTT
j_call: TRBJ1-1; clone_size: -; d_call: -; v_call: TRBV4-1; cdr3_aa: CASSQGVQGNTEAFF; cdr3_nt: TGCGCCAGCAGCCAAGGAGTACAGGGAAACACTGAAGCTTTCTTT
j_call: TRBJ2-1; clone_size: few; d_call: TRBD2; v_call: TRBV11-2; cdr3_aa: CASSLAPWGLAAKIEQFF; cdr3_nt: TGTGCCAGCAGCTTAGCTCCCTGGGGTCTAGCGGCAAAGATTGAGCAGTTCTTC
j_call: TRBJ2-6; clone_size: few; d_call: -; v_call: TRBV12-3/TRBV12-4; cdr3_aa: CASSWGSGANVLTF; cdr3_nt: TGTGCCAGCAGTTGGGGATCTGGGGCCAACGTCCTGACTTTC
j_call: TRBJ2-5; clone_size: many; d_call: TRBD2; v_call: TRBV6-5; cdr3_aa: CASSPRLAEKTQYF; cdr3_nt: TGTGCCAGCAGTCCCCGACTAGCGGAGAAGACCCAGTACTTC
j_call: TRBJ2-7; clone_size: once; d_call: -; v_call: TRBV27; cdr3_aa: CASSLGPPYEQYF; cdr3_nt: TGTGCCAGCAGCCTAGGGCCGCCCTACGAGCAGTACTTC
j_call: TRBJ1-2; clone_size: -; d_call: TRBD1; v_call: TRBV20-1; cdr3_aa: CSAIDRDGHYGYTF; cdr3_nt: TGCAGTGCTATAGACAGGGACGGACACTATGGCTACACCTTC
j_call: TRBJ1-2; clone_size: few; d_call: TRBD1; v_call: TRBV4-1; cdr3_aa: CASSQTASGQGADIDGYTF; cdr3_nt: TGCGCCAGCAGCCAAACCGCCTCGGGACAGGGGGCCGATATCGATGGCTACACCTTC
j_call: TRBJ1-1; clone_size: -; d_call: TRBD1; v_call: TRBV12-3/TRBV12-4; cdr3_aa: CASRGQGAENTEAFF; cdr3_nt: TGTGCCAGCAGAGGACAGGGGGCTGAGAACACTGAAGCTTTCTTT
j_call: TRBJ1-4; clone_size: few; d_call: TRBD1; v_call: TRBV5-1; cdr3_aa: CASSSRQGAYEKLFF; cdr3_nt: TGCGCCAGCAGCTCAAGACAGGGGGCTTACGAAAAACTGTTTTTT
j_call: TRBJ2-3; clone_size: few; d_call: TRBD1; v_call: TRBV7-2; cdr3_aa: CASSSSRDRGRDTQYF; cdr3_nt: TGTGCCAGCAGCTCTTCCCGGGACAGGGGTCGTGATACGCAGTATTTT
j_call: TRBJ2-1; clone_size: few; d_call: -; v_call: TRBV9; cdr3_aa: CASSASQGGDEQFF; cdr3_nt: TGTGCCAGCAGCGCATCACAGGGCGGGGATGAGCAGTTCTTC
j_call: TRBJ2-1; clone_size: -; d_call: -; v_call: TRBV20-1; cdr3_aa: CSARDAVGVISYNEQFF; cdr3_nt: TGCAGTGCTAGAGATGCGGTGGGGGTGATATCCTACAATGAGCAGTTCTTC
j_call: TRBJ1-2; clone_size: few; d_call: -; v_call: TRBV12-3/TRBV12-4; cdr3_aa: CASSLALMGYARANYGYTF; cdr3_nt: TGTGCCAGCAGTTTAGCGCTAATGGGTTATGCTCGCGCTAACTATGGCTACACCTTC
j_call: TRBJ1-6; clone_size: -; d_call: -; v_call: TRBV6-2/TRBV6-3; cdr3_aa: CASIGGAANSPLHF; cdr3_nt: TGTGCCAGCATCGGAGGGGCAGCAAATTCACCCCTCCACTTT
j_call: TRBJ1-1; clone_size: few; d_call: -; v_call: TRBV6-2/TRBV6-3; cdr3_aa: CASTDNTEAFF; cdr3_nt: TGTGCCAGCACTGATAACACTGAAGCTTTCTTT
j_call: TRBJ1-2; clone_size: few; d_call: -; v_call: TRBV5-1; cdr3_aa: CASSLMVGAGTYGYTF; cdr3_nt: TGCGCCAGCAGCTTGATGGTAGGGGCAGGGACTTATGGCTACACCTTC
j_call: TRBJ2-4; clone_size: -; d_call: -; v_call: TRBV5-1; cdr3_aa: CASSLTLAKNIQYF; cdr3_nt: TGCGCCAGCAGCTTGACATTAGCCAAAAACATTCAGTACTTC
j_call: TRBJ2-2; clone_size: few; d_call: -; v_call: TRBV9; cdr3_aa: CASSSSGQARGAVFF; cdr3_nt: -
j_call: TRBJ1-5; clone_size: -; d_call: -; v_call: TRBV15; cdr3_aa: CATSRVGGFNQPQHF; cdr3_nt: TGTGCCACCAGCAGAGTTGGCGGGTTCAATCAGCCCCAGCATTTT
j_call: TRBJ2-7; clone_size: -; d_call: -; v_call: TRBV10-2; cdr3_aa: CASSGGYEQYF; cdr3_nt: TGCGCCAGCAGTGGCGGCTACGAGCAGTACTTC
j_call: TRBJ1-2; clone_size: -; d_call: -; v_call: TRBV12-3/TRBV12-4; cdr3_aa: CASSSPPAEYGYTF; cdr3_nt: TGTGCCAGCAGTTCACCCCCCGCGGAGTATGGCTACACCTTC
j_call: TRBJ2-3; clone_size: -; d_call: -; v_call: TRBV28; cdr3_aa: CASSFRDGADTQYF; cdr3_nt: TGTGCCAGCAGTTTCCGGGACGGAGCAGATACGCAGTATTTT
j_call: TRBJ1-1; clone_size: -; d_call: TRBD1; v_call: TRBV7-8; cdr3_aa: CASSLRQGYKAATEAFF; cdr3_nt: TGTGCCAGCAGCTTAAGACAGGGTTATAAAGCTGCAACTGAAGCTTTCTTT
j_call: TRBJ1-6; clone_size: few; d_call: -; v_call: TRBV20-1; cdr3_aa: CSAEAHNSPLHF; cdr3_nt: TGCAGTGCTGAAGCCCATAATTCACCCCTCCACTTT
j_call: TRBJ2-2; clone_size: -; d_call: TRBD2; v_call: TRBV4-3; cdr3_aa: CASSQPSGGATGELFF; cdr3_nt: TGCGCCAGCAGCCAACCCAGCGGGGGAGCCACCGGGGAGCTGTTTTTT
j_call: TRBJ1-1; clone_size: -; d_call: -; v_call: TRBV6-5; cdr3_aa: CASSGVGSGHTEAFF; cdr3_nt: TGTGCCAGCAGTGGCGTTGGCAGTGGACACACTGAAGCTTTCTTT
j_call: TRBJ2-7; clone_size: -; d_call: TRBD1; v_call: TRBV20-1; cdr3_aa: CSARSGQGGEQYF; cdr3_nt: TGCAGTGCTCGGTCCGGACAGGGAGGCGAGCAGTACTTC
j_call: TRBJ2-3; clone_size: -; d_call: -; v_call: TRBV24-1; cdr3_aa: CATEGWDTDTQYF; cdr3_nt: TGTGCCACCGAGGGCTGGGACACAGATACGCAGTATTTT
j_call: TRBJ2-7; clone_size: -; d_call: -; v_call: TRBV4-3; cdr3_aa: CASSQEYDRSYEQYF; cdr3_nt: TGCGCCAGCAGCCAAGAGTACGATAGGAGCTACGAGCAGTACTTC
j_call: TRBJ1-5; clone_size: few; d_call: -; v_call: TRBV12-3/TRBV12-4; cdr3_aa: CASRSTGHSNQPQHF; cdr3_nt: TGTGCCAGCAGGTCCACAGGGCATAGCAATCAGCCCCAGCATTTT